This TCR beta chain comes out of a study of shared clonotypes between healthy human individuals. Note on this clone: Its antigen is unidentified.

The assay was immunoSEQ multiplex PCR, and TCRdb's table has in-frame clones only and misses some. The table shows under 1,100,000 clones, with 75% occurring only once. V lost 7 bases to trimming and J lost 4 bases; unmatched junction nucleotides: 6. CDR1 is GTSNPN and CDR2 is SVGIG in the germline V gene (reference sequence). The length of the CDR3 is 14 residues. General study results and limits: Although depth was large, rarefaction showed that sequencing of the sorted subsets was incomplete.

The TCR sequence derives from a man aged 18 to 30 in good health. What was sequenced was memory CD4+ T cells sorted from blood. This sample's subset: CD45RA-negative fraction. The chain employs TRBV30 and TRBJ2-5; 13 nucleotides agree with TRBD2. The CDR3, as DNA: TGTGCCTTGGGACTAGCGGGGCGGTTAGAGACCCAGTACTTC. Translating it yields CALGLAGRLETQYF.